Included here is one TCR beta chain sequence, with context. The antigen remains unidentified. The sample is drawn from a study of OX40 agonist ivuxolimab in advanced cancers. Study-wide background: Males comprised 82.7% of the group, whose mean age was about 61 years (range roughly 23 to 80). Overall study findings and caveats: In the 0.1 to 3.0 mg/kg range, CD4+ and CD8+ blood T cells had expanded clonally by week 6. Partial responders at 0.1-3.0 mg/kg had among the lowest clonal expansion.

V gave up 7 bases and J gave up 6 bases, with 19 bases separating them. This CDR3 is built from 15 residues. Per the germline V gene, CDR1 is WSHSY and CDR2 is SAAADI. Assay: immunoSEQ multiplex PCR; the TCRdb copy retains only in-frame clones and omits some. The sample lists approximately 86,000 clones, roughly 84% occurring once. The source material was CD4+ or CD8+ T cells sorted from blood, sampled in a trial of the OX40 agonist ivuxolimab. The sequence was collected from an adult with an advanced solid tumor such as melanoma, head and neck, liver or kidney cancer. The chain uses TRBV10-2 and TRBJ2-1; the D call may be TRBD1 or TRBD2 (7 bases each). The CDR3 is CASTGGRGQGNEQFF. As DNA, the CDR3 is TGCGCCAGCACTGGAGGGAGGGGGCAAGGCAATGAGCAGTTCTTC.